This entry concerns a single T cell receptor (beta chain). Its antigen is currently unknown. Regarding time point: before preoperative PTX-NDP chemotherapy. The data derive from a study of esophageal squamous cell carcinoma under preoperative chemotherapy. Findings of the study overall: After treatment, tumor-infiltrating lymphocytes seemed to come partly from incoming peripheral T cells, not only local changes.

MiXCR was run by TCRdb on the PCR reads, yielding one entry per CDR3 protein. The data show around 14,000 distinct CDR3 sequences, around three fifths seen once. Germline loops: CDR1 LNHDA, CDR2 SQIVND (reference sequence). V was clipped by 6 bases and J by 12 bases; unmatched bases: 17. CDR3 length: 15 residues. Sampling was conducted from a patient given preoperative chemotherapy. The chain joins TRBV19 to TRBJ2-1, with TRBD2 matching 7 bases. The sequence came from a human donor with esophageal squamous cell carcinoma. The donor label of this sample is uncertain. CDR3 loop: CASRSSGEFTMGQFF. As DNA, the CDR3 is TGTGCCAGTAGGTCCAGCGGGGAATTTACAATGGGGCAGTTCTTC. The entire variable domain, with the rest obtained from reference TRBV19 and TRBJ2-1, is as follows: DGGITQSPKYLFRKEGQNVTLSCEQNLNHDAMYWYRQDPGQGLRLIYYSQIVNDFQKGDIAEGYSVSREKKESFPLTVTSAQKNPTAFYLCASRSSGEFTMGQFFGPGTRLTVL.